This T cell receptor beta chain is drawn from a study of cytotoxic CD8 clonotypes in ibrutinib-treated CLL. The method was immunoSEQ multiplex PCR; TCRdb's version includes in-frame clones alone and lacks a portion of them. Counted here are 300,000 or so clones, 67% occurring once; the ten biggest clones make up 6.3%. The sequence derives from a human donor with chronic lymphocytic leukemia. Here the sequenced sample was PBMCs, taken after 36 months of ibrutinib treatment.

CDR3 amino acids: CASSLAGASLETQYF. The CDR3 DNA follows: TGTGCCAGCAGCTTAGCAGGGGCCTCTTTGGAGACCCAGTACTTC. The chain couples TRBV13 to TRBJ2-5; perhaps TRBD1 as D (6 bases). CDR3 length equals 15 residues. Germline CDR1 PRHDT, CDR2 FYEKMQ (reference sequence). V was trimmed by 1 base and J by 5 bases, leaving 14 bases between them.